This entry concerns a single TCR beta chain. Germline CDR1 reads SNHLY; CDR2 reads FYNNEI. The CDR3 spans 16 residues. Deletions cut 7 bases from V and 10 bases from J, with 23 bases between. Generated by immunoSEQ multiplex PCR, the TCRdb table keeps only in-frame clones and is missing some. The sample has roughly 88,000 clones, roughly 70% seen once. The sample comes from a study of blood T cell repertoires in COVID-19. Study details: Material from acute and convalescent COVID-19 was sourced from the United States, Italy and Spain. PBMCs, B-cell-depleted T cells, or T cells provided the cDNA or gDNA that made up the material.

The sample taken for sequencing was peripheral blood. The TCR was taken from an older woman in a cohort sampled during active or convalescent COVID-19. The V call is TRBV2, the J call TRBJ1-6; weak D call: TRBD1 (5 bases). DNA of the CDR3: TGTGCCAGCACCGCAGTGGACGGGGGGTTTGGGTCACCCCTCCACTTT. It encodes CASTAVDGGFGSPLHF.